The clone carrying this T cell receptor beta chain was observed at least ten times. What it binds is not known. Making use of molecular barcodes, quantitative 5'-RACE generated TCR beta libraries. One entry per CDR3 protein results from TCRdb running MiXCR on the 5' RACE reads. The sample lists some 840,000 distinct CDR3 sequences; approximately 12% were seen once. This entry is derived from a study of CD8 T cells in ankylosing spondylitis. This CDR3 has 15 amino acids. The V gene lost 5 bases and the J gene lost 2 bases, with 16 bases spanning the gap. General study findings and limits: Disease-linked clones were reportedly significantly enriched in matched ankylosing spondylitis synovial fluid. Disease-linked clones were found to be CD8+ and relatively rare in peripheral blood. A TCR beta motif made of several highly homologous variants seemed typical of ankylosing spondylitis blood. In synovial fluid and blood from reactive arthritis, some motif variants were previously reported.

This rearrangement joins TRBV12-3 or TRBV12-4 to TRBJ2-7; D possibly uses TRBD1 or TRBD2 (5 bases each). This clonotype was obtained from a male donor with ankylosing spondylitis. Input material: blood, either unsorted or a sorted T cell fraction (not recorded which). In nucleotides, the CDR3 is TGTGCCAGCAGTCCGACCGGGACGTTAGCCTACGAGCAGTACTTC. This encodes CASSPTGTLAYEQYF.